This paragraph reports one T cell receptor (beta chain). Its antigen is undetermined. The CDR3 extends over 15 amino acids. The junction had 6 bases not matched to a gene; V was cut back by 4 bases and J by 9 bases. Per germline, CDR1 LGHDT and CDR2 YNNKEL (reference sequence). The data derive from a study of T cell responses to AZD1222 COVID-19 vaccine. Profiling relied on immunoSEQ multiplex PCR, and the TCRdb table lists in-frame clones only, not all of them. The sample carries 100,000 to 150,000 clones, 90% recorded once. Findings and caveats of the study: Only a handful of individuals given AZD1222 were seropositive at baseline.

The chain combines TRBV3-1 (or the pseudogene TRBV3-2) with TRBJ2-1; 13 nucleotides align to TRBD2. Source: peripheral blood, taken 28 days after the second dose of the MenACWY control vaccine. The sequence was collected from an adult who received the MenACWY meningococcal vaccine as a control. CDR3 residues: CASSPGLAGIGEQFF. CDR3 sequence (DNA): TGTGCCAGCAGCCCGGGACTAGCGGGGATCGGTGAGCAGTTCTTC.